The clone carrying this T cell receptor beta chain was counted a few times. The antigen is undetermined. The data belong to a study of cytomegalovirus exposure and HLA in healthy donors. Amplification used 60 Vbeta primers and 13 Jbeta primers. Sequenced by immunoSEQ multiplex PCR; TCRdb stores in-frame clones only, minus some. Of roughly 140,000 clones listed, about three quarters are singletons. The CDR3 is 16 residues long. Trimming removed 6 bases from V and 3 bases from J; junction bases left unmatched: 11. Germline V gene data show CDR1 as MDHEN and CDR2 as SYDVKM. Study conclusions and caveats: One variant, a missense change in DCLRE1C, was linked in a later analysis to TCR beta V- and J-gene trimming.

The sequencing sample was made of PBMCs. This clonotype was sampled from a man aged 18 to 30 in good health and CMV-seronegative. The chain combines TRBV28 with TRBJ2-7; 10 bases are a match to TRBD2. CDR3 region: CASRPGTSAALYEQYF. Written as DNA, the CDR3 is TGTGCCAGCAGACCCGGGACTAGCGCGGCACTCTACGAGCAGTACTTC. The complete variable domain, with remaining parts taken from reference TRBV28 and TRBJ2-7, reads DVKVTQSSRYLVKRTGEKVFLECVQDMDHENMFWYRQDPGLGLRLIYFSYDVKMKEKGDIPEGYSVSREKKERFSLILESASTNQTSMYLCASRPGTSAALYEQYFGPGTRLTVT.